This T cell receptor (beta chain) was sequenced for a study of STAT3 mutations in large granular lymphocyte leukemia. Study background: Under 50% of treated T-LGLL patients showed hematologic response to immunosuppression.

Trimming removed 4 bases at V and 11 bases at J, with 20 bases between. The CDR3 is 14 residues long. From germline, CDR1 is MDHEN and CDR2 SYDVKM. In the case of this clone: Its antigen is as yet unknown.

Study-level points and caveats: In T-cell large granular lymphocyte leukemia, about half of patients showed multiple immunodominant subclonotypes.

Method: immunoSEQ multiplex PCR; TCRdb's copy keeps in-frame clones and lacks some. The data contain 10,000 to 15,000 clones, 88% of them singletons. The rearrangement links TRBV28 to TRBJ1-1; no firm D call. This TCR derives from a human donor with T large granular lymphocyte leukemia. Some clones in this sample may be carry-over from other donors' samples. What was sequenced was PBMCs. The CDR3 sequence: CASSSTALQIWAFF. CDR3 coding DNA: TGTGCCAGCAGTTCTACAGCTTTACAGATCTGGGCTTTCTTT.